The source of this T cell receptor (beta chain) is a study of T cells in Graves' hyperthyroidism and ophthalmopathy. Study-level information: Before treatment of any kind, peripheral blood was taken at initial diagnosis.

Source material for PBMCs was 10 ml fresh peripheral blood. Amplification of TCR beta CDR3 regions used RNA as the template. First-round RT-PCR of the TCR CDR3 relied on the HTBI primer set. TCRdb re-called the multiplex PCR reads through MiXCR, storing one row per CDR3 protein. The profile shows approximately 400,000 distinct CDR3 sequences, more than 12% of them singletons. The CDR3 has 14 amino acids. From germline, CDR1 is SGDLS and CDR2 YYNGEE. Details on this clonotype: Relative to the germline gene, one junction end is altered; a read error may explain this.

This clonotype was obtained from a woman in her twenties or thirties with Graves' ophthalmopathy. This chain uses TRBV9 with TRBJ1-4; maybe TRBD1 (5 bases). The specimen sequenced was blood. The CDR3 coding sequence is TGTGCCAGCAGCGAAGGGACTGTGAATGGAAAACTGTTTTTT. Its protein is CASSEGTVNGKLFF.